This entry lists 15 T cell receptor beta chains sequenced from one sample in a study of Tregs in tolerant kidney transplant recipients. Clones were sequenced by immunoSEQ multiplex PCR, and TCRdb holds only the in-frame ones, with some missing. Counted here are hundreds of thousands of clones, roughly 84% occurring once; the ten biggest clones make up about 0.68%. Material for sequencing was CD4+ T cells from blood. These receptors were taken from a human donor in good health.

The J gene is TRBJ2-2, the V gene TRBV5-1; the D is unclear. Trimming shortened V by 0 bases and J by 3 bases, and 6 bases separated the two germline ends. Germline CDR1 and CDR2: SGHRS and YFSETQ. The CDR3 has 14 amino acids. The CDR3 bases are TGCGCCAGCAGCTTGGACAGTCACACCGGGGAGCTGTTTTTT. Translation: CASSLDSHTGELFF.

The chain couples TRBV5-8 to TRBJ1-1; D is unclear. V was shortened by 0 bases and J by 1 base, with 7 bases between the two germline ends. Germline-derived CDR1 and CDR2 are SGHTS and YDEGEE. The CDR3 contains 14 residues. The CDR3 coding sequence is TGTGCCAGCAGCTTGGCCTCGTGGAACACTGAAGCTTTCTTT. Protein: CASSLASWNTEAFF.

The chain joins TRBV2 to TRBJ1-1, with no clear D. V was clipped by 6 bases and J by 4 bases, with 15 bases between them. CDR1 is SNHLY, CDR2 FYNNEI, per germline. This CDR3 has 14 amino acids. CDR3 sequence (DNA): TGTGCCAGCAGCTATGAAGGATCAGGCACTGAAGCTTTCTTT. Translation gives CASSYEGSGTEAFF.

J is TRBJ1-2 and V is TRBV9; no definite D call. Per the germline V gene, CDR1 is SGDLS and CDR2 is YYNGEE. The V end lost 0 bases, the J end lost 2 bases, and 8 bases lay between the germline ends. The CDR3 extends over 14 amino acids. The CDR3 protein is CASSVGSSNYGYTF. The CDR3 nucleotides read TGTGCCAGCAGCGTAGGCTCGAGCAACTATGGCTACACCTTC.

The chain links TRBV12-5 to TRBJ2-1, with a weak D call TRBD2 (6 bases). Trimming pared 7 bases from V and 6 bases from J, leaving 13 bases between. The CDR3 sequence is 13 residues long. Germline lookup yields CDR1 LGHNT and CDR2 FRNRAP. The CDR3 DNA follows: TGTGCTAGTGTTTTTAGCGGAGGCAATGAGCAGTTCTTC. Protein: CASVFSGGNEQFF. Supplemented by reference TRBV12-5 and TRBJ2-1, the full variable domain reads DARVTQTPRHKVTEMGQEVTMRCQPILGHNTVFWYRQTMMQGLELLAYFRNRAPLDDSGMPKDRFSAEMPDATLATLKIQPSEPRDSAVYFCASVFSGGNEQFFGPGTRLTVL.

The chain employs TRBV5-1 and TRBJ2-1, with TRBD1 identical over 7 bases. The CDR3 spans 14 residues. The trim removed 2 bases at V and 3 bases at J, leaving 2 bases unmatched. Germline values: CDR1 SGHRS, CDR2 YFSETQ. CDR3 sequence: CASSFGDSYNEQFF. Written as DNA, the CDR3 is TGCGCCAGCAGCTTTGGGGACAGCTACAATGAGCAGTTCTTC.

This clone showed up just a few times. This chain uses TRBV2 with TRBJ2-2; unclear D gene. This CDR3 has 22 amino acids. With 0 bases removed from V and 1 base from J, the gap between germline ends came to 27 bases. Germline values: CDR1 SNHLY, CDR2 FYNNEI. CDR3 protein: CASSEASELWRRSDKNTGELFF. The CDR3 nucleotides are TGTGCCAGCAGTGAAGCATCGGAGTTATGGCGAAGATCCGACAAGAACACCGGGGAGCTGTTTTTT.

This clone was observed a few times. The J gene is TRBJ1-1, the V gene TRBV5-1; 10 bases are shared with TRBD1. V lost 0 bases and J lost 3; bases outside the gene matches: 8. The CDR3 sequence is 17 residues long. CDR1 and CDR2 from the germline V gene are SGHRS and YFSETQ. Here the CDR3 DNA reads TGCGCCAGCAGCTTGGGCCCCTCCGGGACAGGGGACACTGAAGCTTTCTTT. It translates to CASSLGPSGTGDTEAFF.

The J gene is TRBJ2-4, the V gene TRBV4-1; tentatively, D is TRBD1 or TRBD2 (6 bases each). Between the trimmed V and J ends, which lost 0 bases and 1 base, there was a span of 13 bases. Germline V gene lookup returns CDR1 MGHRA and CDR2 YSYEKL. The CDR3 spans 17 residues. The CDR3 spells CASSQDAQGTAKNIQYF. The CDR3 DNA is TGCGCCAGCAGCCAAGATGCGCAGGGGACTGCCAAAAACATTCAGTACTTC.

The chain joins TRBV10-2 to TRBJ2-7; maybe TRBD2 (5 bases). The germline CDR1 and CDR2 sequences are WSHSY and SAAADI. This CDR3 comprises 14 residues. Trimming removed 2 bases at V and 2 bases at J, with 10 bases between. CDR3 DNA sequence: TGCGCCAGCAGTGAGGGAGGCCTCCCCTACGAGCAGTACTTC. Translated: CASSEGGLPYEQYF.

The chain links TRBV4-2 to TRBJ2-7; D is perhaps TRBD1 (5 bases). The germline gives CDR1 LGHNA, CDR2 YNFKEQ. The V and J ends lost 1 base and 2 bases respectively, with 9 bases between them. The CDR3 has 14 residues. The CDR3 DNA reads TGTGCCAGCAGCCAAGCCAGGGAACCCTACGAGCAGTACTTC. This codes for CASSQAREPYEQYF.

The V and J genes are TRBV6-1 and TRBJ2-7; D might be TRBD1 (5 bases). The CDR3 covers 14 residues. Germline CDR1 and CDR2: MNHNS and SASEGT. Trimming took 0 bases from V and 1 from J, leaving 7 bases between them. The CDR3 DNA reads TGTGCCAGCAGTGAAGCGCAGGGATCCTACGAGCAGTACTTC. Translation gives CASSEAQGSYEQYF.

The J gene is TRBJ1-5, the V gene TRBV18, with D possibly being TRBD1 (6 bases). The CDR3 consists of 14 residues. Deletions cut 2 bases from V and 5 bases from J, with 10 bases between. The germline V gene has CDR1 KGHSH and CDR2 LQKENI. The CDR3, as DNA: TGTGCCAGCTCACCAGGACAGACCCATCAGCCCCAGCATTTT. It encodes CASSPGQTHQPQHF.

This chain uses TRBV5-4 with TRBJ2-3, with 8 bases lining up with TRBD2. Germline CDR1 reads SGHNT; CDR2 reads YYREEE (reference sequence). The junction had 0 bases not matched to a gene; V was cut back by 0 bases and J by 0 bases. The CDR3 runs 15 residues. CDR3 sequence: CASSLVAGSTDTQYF. The CDR3 DNA sequence: TGTGCCAGCAGCTTGGTAGCGGGAAGCACAGATACGCAGTATTTT.

The chain recombines TRBV5-1 with TRBJ2-1; D remains unclear. This CDR3 region has 14 residues. V lost 4 bases and J 2 bases, leaving 10 bases between the germline ends. Germline loops: CDR1 SGHRS, CDR2 YFSETQ. CDR3 DNA: TGCGCCAGCAGCCCCGGGCAAACCTACAATGAGCAGTTCTTC. Translated, it gives CASSPGQTYNEQFF.